Described below is a single T cell receptor beta chain sequence and its context. The sample originates from a study of blood T cell repertoires in COVID-19. Study summary: Acute and convalescent COVID-19 samples came from the United States, Italy and Spain.

As originally analysed: Nucleated cell number was recorded as an estimate derived from reference gene primer amplification. TCRdb's copy holds only in-frame clones and misses some; the assay was immunoSEQ multiplex PCR. D and trimming come from the DNA, and the V and J calls and clone size come from that table. The sample carries about 260,000 clones, over 80% recorded once. Contact with a PCR-confirmed or clinician-diagnosed COVID-19 case occurred within 2 weeks of entry. Sequencing input: PBMCs or T cells enriched from blood (not recorded which). The receptor comes from a man in his fifties who had been exposed to COVID-19.

In DNA, the CDR3 is TGTGCCAGCAGCCTTATGGGGGTAGGGGGCGTAAGAGGGACTGAAGCTTTCTTT. Its protein is CASSLMGVGGVRGTEAFF. The chain has TRBV27 and TRBJ1-1; TRBD1 agrees at 7 bases. J lost 5 bases, V lost 6 bases, and 21 bases had no gene match. Germline V gives CDR1 MNHEY, CDR2 SMNVEV (reference sequence). The CDR3 sequence is 18 residues long.